These 26 T cell receptor beta chains were sequenced from one sample in a study of siplizumab effects on memory and regulatory T cells. Only in-frame clones appear in the TCRdb table, and some are missing; sequencing was by immunoSEQ multiplex PCR. In the table there are over 95,000 clones, just over 90% of which are singletons. Sequenced sample: non-Treg CD4+ T cells sorted from blood. Receptors were obtained from a human donor in good health.

The genes are TRBV10-3 and TRBJ2-7; D is undetermined. Deletions cut 2 bases from V and 5 bases from J, with 13 bases between. Germline V lookup: CDR1 ENHRY, CDR2 SYGVKD. CDR3 length: 14 residues. Here the CDR3 DNA reads TGTGCCATCAGTGAGGTAACTACGTATAACGAGCAGTACTTC. Translated, it gives CAISEVTTYNEQYF.

The V and J genes are TRBV29-1 and TRBJ2-7; D possibly corresponds to TRBD1 (5 bases). Germline CDR1 is SQVTM and CDR2 is ANQGSEA. V was pared by 1 base and J by 0 bases, with 13 bases between. CDR3 length: 15 amino acids. CDR3 residues: CSVEAPGLSSYEQYF. The CDR3 DNA reads TGCAGCGTTGAAGCCCCAGGGTTAAGCTCCTACGAGCAGTACTTC.

The J gene is TRBJ2-6, the V gene TRBV2; no clear D gene. The V end lost 0 bases, the J end lost 0 bases, and 9 bases lay between the germline ends. The germline CDR1 and CDR2 sequences are SNHLY and FYNNEI. This CDR3 spans 17 amino acids. The CDR3 coding sequence is TGTGCCAGCAGTGAAGCTCCTCTCGGCTCTGGGGCCAACGTCCTGACTTTC. The encoded protein is CASSEAPLGSGANVLTF.

The chain carries TRBV18 and TRBJ1-3; D not certain. The length of the CDR3 is 15 residues. Germline assignment: CDR1 KGHSH and CDR2 LQKENI. V lost 1 base, J lost 3 bases, and 10 bases lay in between. CDR3 bases: TGTGCCAGCTCACCACTATCAGAGTATGGAAACACCATATATTTT. It specifies CASSPLSEYGNTIYF. The entire variable domain, with the rest obtained from reference TRBV18 and TRBJ1-3, is as follows: NAGVMQNPRHLVRRRGQEARLRCSPMKGHSHVYWYRQLPEEGLKFMVYLQKENIIDESGMPKERFSAEFPKEGPSILRIQQVVRGDSAAYFCASSPLSEYGNTIYFGEGSWLTVV.

V usage is TRBV5-1 and J usage is TRBJ2-5, with 8 bases fitting TRBD1. The ends lost 6 bases at V and 5 bases at J; junction bases unmatched: 9. The germline CDR1 and CDR2 sequences are SGHRS and YFSETQ. The CDR3 covers 14 residues. In DNA form, the CDR3 reads TGCGCCAGCACATACGGACAGGGCCTGGAGACCCAGTACTTC. It codes for CASTYGQGLETQYF.

This rearrangement joins TRBV5-1 to TRBJ2-2, with TRBD1 matching over 10 bases. The V segment lost 3 bases and the J segment 6 bases; nucleotides outside the gene matches: 8. CDR3 length: 16 residues. Per germline, CDR1 SGHRS and CDR2 YFSETQ. This CDR3 is CASSSSGTGAPGELFF. The CDR3 nucleotides read TGCGCCAGCAGCTCCTCCGGGACAGGGGCCCCCGGGGAGCTGTTTTTT. Full variable domain (outside the CDR3, taken from reference TRBV5-1 and TRBJ2-2): KAGVTQTPRYLIKTRGQQVTLSCSPISGHRSVSWYQQTPGQGLQFLFEYFSETQRNKGNFPGRFSGRQFSNSRSEMNVSTLELGDSALYLCASSSSGTGAPGELFFGEGSRLTVL.

The chain combines TRBV5-4 with TRBJ1-2; 7 positions match TRBD1. Germline CDR1 SGHNT, CDR2 YYREEE (reference sequence). V shed 0 bases, J shed 5 bases, and the junction held 10 bases outside the gene matches. The CDR3 runs to 16 residues. The CDR3 loop is CASSLEGPQGYYGYTF. In DNA form, the CDR3 reads TGTGCCAGCAGCTTGGAAGGGCCACAGGGGTATTATGGCTACACCTTC.

This sequence joins TRBV5-6 and TRBJ1-6; 8 positions agree with TRBD1. This CDR3 has 14 amino acids. V shed 0 bases, J shed 11 bases, and the junction held 4 bases outside the gene matches. In germline, CDR1 is SGHDT, CDR2 YYEEEE. For the CDR3, the DNA is TGTGCCAGCAGCTTGGTGGGACAGGCAACACCCCTCCACTTT. As protein: CASSLVGQATPLHF.

The V and J genes are TRBV27 and TRBJ1-1; no definite D call. From germline, CDR1 is MNHEY and CDR2 SMNVEV (reference sequence). The length of the CDR3 is 16 residues. V was trimmed by 2 bases and J by 1 base, leaving 14 bases between them. The CDR3 region has the DNA TGTGCCAGCAGTTTAGAAGGGTTACGACGGAACACTGAAGCTTTCTTT. This translates into CASSLEGLRRNTEAFF.

The gene calls are TRBV6-1 and TRBJ2-3, with D perhaps TRBD1 (6 bases). Trimming removed 6 bases at V and 4 bases at J, with 11 bases between. Per the germline V gene, CDR1 is MNHNS and CDR2 is SASEGT. CDR3 length: 13 amino acids. DNA for the CDR3: TGTGCCAGCAGAACAGGGAGTTCAGATACGCAGTATTTT. Translation gives CASRTGSSDTQYF.

This clone appeared a single time. V gene TRBV5-1 combines with J gene TRBJ1-4, with D possibly TRBD1 on 5 matching bases. The germline gives CDR1 SGHRS, CDR2 YFSETQ. The CDR3 spans 15 residues. V was pared by 4 bases and J by 6 bases, with 16 bases between. The CDR3 loop is CASSPGGGRDEKLFF. The CDR3 region has the DNA TGCGCCAGCAGCCCGGGCGGGGGAAGAGATGAAAAACTGTTTTTT.

This chain joins TRBV4-1 and TRBJ1-2, with TRBD1 as a possible D gene (6 bases). The CDR3 is made up of 16 amino acids. The V gene lost 3 bases and the J gene lost 5 bases, with 19 bases spanning the gap. Germline assignment: CDR1 MGHRA and CDR2 YSYEKL. The CDR3 is CASSHPPTSGAYGYTF. CDR3 bases: TGCGCCAGCAGCCATCCCCCAACCTCAGGGGCGTATGGCTACACCTTC.

The chain links TRBV5-1 to TRBJ1-1; D is unclear. The germline gives CDR1 SGHRS, CDR2 YFSETQ. The CDR3 runs to 13 residues. V shed 4 bases and J shed 0 bases, with 7 bases lying between them. The CDR3 nucleotides read TGCGCCAGCAGCCCCGACATGAACACTGAAGCTTTCTTT. It codes for CASSPDMNTEAFF.

The gene calls are TRBV5-1 and TRBJ2-3, with D unclear. V was clipped by 0 bases and J by 4 bases, with 6 bases between them. CDR3 length equals 13 residues. Germline V CDR1 and CDR2: SGHRS, YFSETQ. The CDR3 DNA sequence: TGCGCCAGCAGCTTGGGCTTGCCAGATACGCAGTATTTT. Encoded protein: CASSLGLPDTQYF.

The chain joins TRBV6-5 to TRBJ1-1; D unresolved. Germline lookup yields CDR1 MNHEY and CDR2 SVGAGI. The CDR3 consists of 12 residues. V lost 2 bases and J 6 bases, leaving 7 bases between the germline ends. The CDR3 region has the DNA TGTGCCAGCAGTTACCCCAACTCTGAAGCTTTCTTT. Its protein is CASSYPNSEAFF.

The chain carries TRBV7-9 and TRBJ1-3; 7 bases fit TRBD1. Germline CDR1 is SEHNR and CDR2 is FQNEAQ (reference sequence). Germline trimming cut 5 bases from V and 0 bases from J; bases unmatched to any gene: 13. This CDR3 has 18 amino acids. CDR3 DNA sequence: TGTGCCAGCAGCCTACTCCGGACAGGATACTCCTCTGGAAACACCATATATTTT. This codes for CASSLLRTGYSSGNTIYF.

This sequence joins TRBV19 and TRBJ1-2; D remains unclear. CDR3 size: 14 residues. V lost 7 bases to trimming and J lost 0 bases, with 12 bases between them. Germline loops: CDR1 LNHDA, CDR2 SQIVND (reference sequence). CDR3 region: CASTVIGTNYGYTF. CDR3 coding DNA: TGTGCCAGTACCGTCATTGGGACTAACTATGGCTACACCTTC.

As regards this clone: In the same sample, other DNA sequences code for this CDR3. DNA for the CDR3: TGTGCCAGCAGCCTCCGGGGCTACGAGCAGTACTTC. This codes for CASSLRGYEQYF. The J gene is TRBJ2-7, the V gene TRBV28; possible D gene TRBD2, 5 bases. Germline assignment: CDR1 MDHEN and CDR2 SYDVKM. V shed 6 bases and J shed 3 bases, with 9 bases lying between them. The CDR3 has 12 residues.

Written as DNA, the CDR3 is TGTGCCAGCTCACCACCGGTGGGGGGCTACACCTTC. Its protein product is CASSPPVGGYTF. The chain carries TRBV18 and TRBJ1-2; D call uncertain. CDR3 length: 12 amino acids. Germline V gives CDR1 KGHSH, CDR2 LQKENI. V shed 0 bases and J shed 8 bases, with 7 bases lying between them.

The chain couples TRBV15 to TRBJ1-5; D is possibly TRBD1 (6 bases). Germline assignment: CDR1 LNHNV and CDR2 YYDKDF (reference sequence). V lost 0 bases, J lost 2 bases, and 20 bases lay in between. The CDR3 covers 19 residues. The CDR3 DNA follows: TGTGCCACCAGCAGAGATCGAGGGACAACCCGGGATGGCAATCAGCCCCAGCATTTT. Amino acids: CATSRDRGTTRDGNQPQHF.

This chain connects TRBV7-2 to TRBJ2-7; 7 bases are shared with TRBD1. The CDR3 is made up of 17 amino acids. The V gene end was trimmed by 5 bases and the J gene end by 3 bases; junction bases not matched to a gene: 16. Germline lookup yields CDR1 SGHTA and CDR2 FQGNSA. CDR3 nucleotide sequence: TGTGCCAGCAGCCGCCGGGCCGGGACAGCGAACCTCTACGAGCAGTACTTC. Protein sequence: CASSRRAGTANLYEQYF.

This clone was picked up one time. This chain joins TRBV5-5 and TRBJ2-3; 8 bases match TRBD2. V lost 2 bases and J lost 2; bases outside the gene matches: 7. This CDR3 is built from 16 residues. CDR1 is SGHKS and CDR2 is YYEKEE in the germline V gene (reference sequence). In DNA form, the CDR3 reads TGTGCCAGCAGCTTTTCCGGGCGGGGGGCCACAGATACGCAGTATTTT. It codes for CASSFSGRGATDTQYF.

The rearrangement uses TRBV7-3 and TRBJ2-3; 8 nucleotides agree with TRBD1. Germline-derived CDR1 and CDR2 are SGHTA and FQGTGA. The CDR3 covers 15 residues. J lost 2 bases, V lost 3 bases, and 4 bases had no gene match. The CDR3 nucleotides read TGTGCCAGCAGCTTTGGACAGGGACCCACAGATACGCAGTATTTT. The encoded protein is CASSFGQGPTDTQYF. Combining the CDR3 with reference TRBV7-3 and TRBJ2-3 gives the whole variable domain GAGVSQTPSNKVTEKGKYVELRCDPISGHTALYWYRQSLGQGPEFLIYFQGTGAADDSGLPNDRFFAVRPEGSVSTLKIQRTERGDSAVYLCASSFGQGPTDTQYFGPGTRLTVL.

This chain uses TRBV4-1 with TRBJ1-2; no reliable D call. Germline V gene data show CDR1 as MGHRA and CDR2 as YSYEKL. The length of the CDR3 is 13 residues. V was trimmed by 2 bases and J by 8 bases, leaving 12 bases between them. The CDR3 here is CASSQYARRGYTF. The DNA of the CDR3 is TGCGCCAGCAGCCAATATGCTAGACGGGGCTACACCTTC.

The V call is TRBV6-1, the J call TRBJ2-4; D is perhaps TRBD1 (5 bases). CDR1 MNHNS and CDR2 SASEGT come from the germline V gene. V was shortened by 2 bases and J by 7 bases, with 12 bases between the two germline ends. The CDR3 is 14 residues long. The CDR3 DNA is TGTGCCAGCAGTGAAAGTAAGGGGTACAACATTCAGTACTTC. This sequence encodes CASSESKGYNIQYF.

This chain links TRBV5-1 with TRBJ2-3; D remains ambiguous. The CDR3 is 14 amino acids. With 4 bases removed from V and 4 bases from J, the gap between germline ends came to 13 bases. The germline gives CDR1 SGHRS, CDR2 YFSETQ. This chain's CDR3 is CASSPRIESDTQYF. The CDR3 nucleotides read TGCGCCAGCAGCCCCAGAATAGAGTCAGATACGCAGTATTTT. Full variable domain (rest looked up from reference TRBV5-1 and TRBJ2-3): KAGVTQTPRYLIKTRGQQVTLSCSPISGHRSVSWYQQTPGQGLQFLFEYFSETQRNKGNFPGRFSGRQFSNSRSEMNVSTLELGDSALYLCASSPRIESDTQYFGPGTRLTVL.